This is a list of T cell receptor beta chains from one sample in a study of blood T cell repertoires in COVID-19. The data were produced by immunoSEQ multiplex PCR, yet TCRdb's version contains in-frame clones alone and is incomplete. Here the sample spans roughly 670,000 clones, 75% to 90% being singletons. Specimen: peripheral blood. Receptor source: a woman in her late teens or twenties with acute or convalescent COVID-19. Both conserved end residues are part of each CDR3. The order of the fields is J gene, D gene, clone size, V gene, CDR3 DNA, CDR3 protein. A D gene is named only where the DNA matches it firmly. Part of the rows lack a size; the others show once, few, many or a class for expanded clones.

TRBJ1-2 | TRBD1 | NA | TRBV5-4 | TGTGCCAGCAGCCCGGGACAGGGCAACTATGGCTACACCTTC | CASSPGQGNYGYTF
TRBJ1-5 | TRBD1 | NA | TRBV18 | TGTGCCAGCTCATTGGACAGGTTCAATCAGCCCCAGCATTTT | CASSLDRFNQPQHF
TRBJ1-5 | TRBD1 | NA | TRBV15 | TGTGCCACCAGCAGAGGGGACAGCGGCAATCAGCCCCAGCATTTT | CATSRGDSGNQPQHF
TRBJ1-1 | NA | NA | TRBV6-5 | TGTGCCAGCAGCCCACCGGGACACCCGAACACTGAAGCTTTCTTT | CASSPPGHPNTEAFF
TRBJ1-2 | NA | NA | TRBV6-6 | TGTGCCAGCAGTTACGTCACAGGAGGGAACTATGGCTACACCTTC | CASSYVTGGNYGYTF
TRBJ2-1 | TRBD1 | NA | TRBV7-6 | TGTGCCAGCAGCTCTGGGACAGGGGGCTTGAATGAGCAGTTCTTC | CASSSGTGGLNEQFF
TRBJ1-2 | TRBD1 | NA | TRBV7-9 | TGTGCCAGCAGCTTACAGGACAGGGGGGTAGTCACCTTC | CASSLQDRGVVTF
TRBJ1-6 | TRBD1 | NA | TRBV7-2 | TGTGCCAGCAGCCGGACAGGGGATGGGTTAGGTTCACCCCTCCACTTT | CASSRTGDGLGSPLHF
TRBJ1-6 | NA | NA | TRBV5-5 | TGTGCCAGCAGCTTGCACCCCCGGGACACCGGAGTGTCACCCCTCCACTTT | CASSLHPRDTGVSPLHF
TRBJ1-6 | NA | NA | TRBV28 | TGTGCCAGCTTTCAAACCTCGGGACACCTCTACTTT | CASFQTSGHLYF
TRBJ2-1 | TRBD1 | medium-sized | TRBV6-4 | TGTGCCAGCAGTGACTCGGGGACAGGGGGCAATGAGCAGTTCTTC | CASSDSGTGGNEQFF
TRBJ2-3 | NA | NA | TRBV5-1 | TGCGCCAGCAGACCCGTTGGCGGGGGCGGAGATACGCAGTATTTT | CASRPVGGGGDTQYF
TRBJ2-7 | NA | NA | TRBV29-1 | TGCAGCGTTGAGACTGGGAGCTCCTACGAGCAGTACTTC | CSVETGSSYEQYF
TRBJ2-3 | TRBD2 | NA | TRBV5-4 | TGTGCCAGCAGCTGGGGGGGGGTCACAGATACGCAGTATTTT | CASSWGGVTDTQYF
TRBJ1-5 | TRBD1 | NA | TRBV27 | TGTGCCAGCAGTTTACTGTGGACAGGGGGTCAGCCCCAGCATTTT | CASSLLWTGGQPQHF
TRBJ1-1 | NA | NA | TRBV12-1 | TGTGCCAGCAGCTGGGAGGGGGGGCGGTCCACTGAAGCTTTCTTT | CASSWEGGRSTEAFF
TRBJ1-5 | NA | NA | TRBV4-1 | TGCGCCAGCAGCCAATCCACCGCGGGCCTCAATCAGCCCCAGCATTTT | CASSQSTAGLNQPQHF
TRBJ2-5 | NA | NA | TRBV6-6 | TGTGCCAGCTTAGGGGAAAAAGAGACCCAGTACTTC | CASLGEKETQYF
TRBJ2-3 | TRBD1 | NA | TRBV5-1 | TGCGCCAGCAGCTGGGGACAGGGGATAGGAGATACGCAGTATTTT | CASSWGQGIGDTQYF
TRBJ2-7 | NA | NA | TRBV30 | TGTGCCTGGGGCCAGGGGGGCTACGAGCAGTACTTC | CAWGQGGYEQYF
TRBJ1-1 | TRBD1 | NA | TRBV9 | TGTGCCAGCAGCGTCCGGGACAGGGACGCTGAAGCTTTCTTT | CASSVRDRDAEAFF
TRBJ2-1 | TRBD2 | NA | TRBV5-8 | TGTGCCAGCAGACGGACTAGCGTCGATGAGCAGTTCTTC | CASRRTSVDEQFF
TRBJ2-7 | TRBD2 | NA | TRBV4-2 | TGTGCCAGCAGCCTTGGGACTAGCGGCTACGAGCAGTACTTC | CASSLGTSGYEQYF
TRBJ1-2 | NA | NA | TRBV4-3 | TGCGCCAGCAGCCCATCGGGGGGCTATGGCTACACCTTC | CASSPSGGYGYTF
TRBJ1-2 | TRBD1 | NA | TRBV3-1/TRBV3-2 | TGTGCCAGCAGCTTTTCGACAGGGATAGAGTATGGCTACACCTTC | CASSFSTGIEYGYTF
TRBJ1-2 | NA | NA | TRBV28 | TGTGCCAGCAGTTTCCCTAGTACGACAGTGAACTATGGCTACACCTTC | CASSFPSTTVNYGYTF
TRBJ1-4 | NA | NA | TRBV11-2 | TGTGCCAGCAGCTTAGGCCACGAGGGGGAGGGCGCAACTAATGAAAAACTGTTTTTT | CASSLGHEGEGATNEKLFF